Listed below are T cell receptor beta chains from one sample, sequenced in a study of T cells in Graves' hyperthyroidism and ophthalmopathy. TCRdb called the multiplex PCR reads again in MiXCR, with one record for every CDR3 protein. Found here are approximately 330,000 distinct CDR3 sequences, 18% of them singletons; the top ten hold about half. What was sequenced was blood. Every receptor here comes from a woman aged 50 to 60 with Graves' hyperthyroidism. CDR3s include the opening cysteine and the closing phenylalanine or tryptophan. A D gene is named only where the DNA matches it firmly. Size tells how often a clone was seen (once, few, many) or the class of an expanded clone, and some rows leave it out.

v_call: TRBV2; d_call: TRBD1; clone_size: many; j_call: TRBJ1-1; cdr3_aa: CASRYNRGMNTEAFF; cdr3_nt: TGTGCCAGCAGGTACAACAGGGGCATGAACACTGAAGCTTTCTTT
v_call: TRBV18; d_call: TRBD1; clone_size: many; j_call: TRBJ1-2; cdr3_aa: CASSRTDRAVGTNYGYTF; cdr3_nt: TGTGCCAGCTCACGCACGGACAGGGCCGTAGGGACTAACTATGGCTACACCTTC
v_call: TRBV20-1; d_call: -; clone_size: many; j_call: TRBJ2-5; cdr3_aa: CSARDGGTGAETQYF; cdr3_nt: TGCAGTGCTAGAGATGGTGGGACGGGAGCCGAGACCCAGTACTTC
v_call: TRBV27; d_call: -; clone_size: -; j_call: TRBJ2-7; cdr3_aa: CASSLTPGPLYEQYF; cdr3_nt: TGTGCCAGCAGTTTAACTCCAGGTCCCCTCTACGAGCAGTACTTC
v_call: TRBV30; d_call: -; clone_size: -; j_call: TRBJ2-1; cdr3_aa: CAWGGGTARDEQFF; cdr3_nt: TGTGCCTGGGGAGGGGGGACAGCCAGGGATGAGCAGTTCTTC
v_call: TRBV11-2; d_call: -; clone_size: -; j_call: TRBJ1-3; cdr3_aa: CASSLEFIGAFSGNTIYF; cdr3_nt: TGTGCCAGCAGCTTAGAATTTATCGGGGCCTTCTCTGGAAACACCATATATTTT
v_call: TRBV27; d_call: -; clone_size: few; j_call: TRBJ2-5; cdr3_aa: CASSFVGVETQYF; cdr3_nt: TGTGCCAGCAGTTTTGTGGGAGTTGAGACCCAGTACTTC
v_call: TRBV2; d_call: TRBD1; clone_size: many; j_call: TRBJ1-2; cdr3_aa: CASRPGGDYGYTF; cdr3_nt: TGTGCCAGCAGACCAGGGGGCGACTATGGCTACACCTTC
v_call: TRBV9; d_call: TRBD2; clone_size: once; j_call: TRBJ2-3; cdr3_aa: CASTDSGSVADTQYF; cdr3_nt: TGTGCCAGCACCGATAGCGGGAGTGTGGCAGATACGCAGTATTTT
v_call: TRBV20-1; d_call: TRBD1; clone_size: few; j_call: TRBJ1-1; cdr3_aa: CSARTGETEAFF; cdr3_nt: TGCAGTGCCCGGACAGGGGAGACTGAAGCTTTCTTT
v_call: TRBV5-1; d_call: -; clone_size: -; j_call: TRBJ1-6; cdr3_aa: CASSLRQADNSPLHF; cdr3_nt: TGCGCCAGCAGTCTTAGACAGGCCGATAATTCACCCCTCCACTTT
v_call: TRBV2; d_call: -; clone_size: many; j_call: TRBJ1-4; cdr3_aa: CASRGQTSNEKLFF; cdr3_nt: TGTGCCAGCAGAGGACAGACTTCGAATGAAAAACTGTTTTTT
v_call: TRBV7-9; d_call: -; clone_size: -; j_call: TRBJ2-1; cdr3_aa: CASILGGDNEQFF; cdr3_nt: TGTGCCAGTATTTTAGGGGGGGACAATGAGCAGTTCTTC
v_call: TRBV12-3/TRBV12-4; d_call: TRBD1; clone_size: few; j_call: TRBJ1-4; cdr3_aa: CASSQDRGTTEKLFF; cdr3_nt: TGTGCCAGCAGTCAGGACAGGGGGACGACTGAAAAACTGTTTTTT
v_call: TRBV5-1; d_call: TRBD1; clone_size: many; j_call: TRBJ2-1; cdr3_aa: CASSLAGTGVIGGSYNEQFF; cdr3_nt: TGCGCCAGCAGCTTGGCCGGGACAGGGGTGATCGGGGGTTCTTACAATGAGCAGTTCTTC
v_call: TRBV5-1; d_call: TRBD2; clone_size: few; j_call: TRBJ2-5; cdr3_aa: CASSLWASGGETQYF; cdr3_nt: TGCGCCAGCAGCTTGTGGGCTAGCGGGGGAGAGACCCAGTACTTC
v_call: TRBV4-1; d_call: TRBD1; clone_size: few; j_call: TRBJ1-4; cdr3_aa: CASSQGGTGVEKLFF; cdr3_nt: TGCGCCAGCAGCCAAGGGGGGACAGGTGTTGAAAAACTGTTTTTT
v_call: TRBV5-5; d_call: -; clone_size: many; j_call: TRBJ1-1; cdr3_aa: CASGLGTGGVNTEAFF; cdr3_nt: TGTGCCAGCGGATTGGGGACCGGAGGCGTGAACACTGAAGCTTTCTTT
v_call: TRBV3-1; d_call: -; clone_size: few; j_call: TRBJ2-7; cdr3_aa: CASSQDRWTYEQYF; cdr3_nt: TGTGCCAGCAGCCAAGATCGTTGGACCTACGAGCAGTACTTC
v_call: TRBV6-1; d_call: -; clone_size: -; j_call: TRBJ1-2; cdr3_aa: CASSYRGEGYTF; cdr3_nt: TGTGCCAGCTCATATCGGGGGGAAGGCTACACCTTC
v_call: TRBV5-5; d_call: -; clone_size: -; j_call: TRBJ1-4; cdr3_aa: CASSFQGSNEKLFF; cdr3_nt: TGTGCCAGCAGCTTTCAGGGCTCTAATGAAAAACTGTTTTTT
v_call: TRBV7-2; d_call: -; clone_size: many; j_call: TRBJ1-1; cdr3_aa: CASSLDYRAEAFF; cdr3_nt: TGTGCCAGCAGCTTAGATTACAGGGCTGAAGCTTTCTTT
v_call: TRBV28; d_call: TRBD2; clone_size: -; j_call: TRBJ2-7; cdr3_aa: CASSTGTSGVYEQYF; cdr3_nt: TGTGCCAGCAGCACGGGGACTAGCGGGGTCTACGAGCAGTACTTC
v_call: TRBV20-1; d_call: TRBD1; clone_size: many; j_call: TRBJ2-7; cdr3_aa: CSARVIGGYYEQYF; cdr3_nt: TGCAGTGCTAGAGTGATAGGGGGCTATTACGAGCAGTACTTC
v_call: TRBV5-1; d_call: TRBD2; clone_size: -; j_call: TRBJ2-3; cdr3_aa: CASSFGLAGGDTQYF; cdr3_nt: TGCGCCAGCAGCTTCGGACTAGCGGGGGGCGATACGCAGTATTTT
v_call: TRBV29-1; d_call: TRBD1; clone_size: -; j_call: TRBJ2-1; cdr3_aa: CSVHPGQGPKEQFF; cdr3_nt: TGCAGCGTTCATCCGGGACAGGGGCCCAAGGAGCAGTTCTTC
v_call: TRBV2; d_call: -; clone_size: -; j_call: TRBJ1-2; cdr3_aa: CASSVQGPLGGYTF; cdr3_nt: TGTGCCAGCAGTGTCCAGGGACCTTTGGGTGGCTACACCTTC
v_call: TRBV7-2; d_call: -; clone_size: many; j_call: TRBJ2-5; cdr3_aa: CASSFQVSGETQYF; cdr3_nt: TGTGCCAGCAGCTTCCAGGTTTCAGGGGAGACCCAGTACTTC
v_call: TRBV6-1; d_call: -; clone_size: many; j_call: TRBJ1-5; cdr3_aa: CASSVQGGQPQHF; cdr3_nt: TGTGCCAGCAGTGTACAGGGCGGTCAGCCCCAGCATTTT
v_call: TRBV7-8; d_call: TRBD2; clone_size: many; j_call: TRBJ2-3; cdr3_aa: CASSLGSAGATDTQYF; cdr3_nt: TGTGCCAGCAGCTTAGGGTCCGCGGGAGCGACAGATACGCAGTATTTT
v_call: TRBV15; d_call: -; clone_size: few; j_call: TRBJ1-1; cdr3_aa: CATSRDQEDTEAFF; cdr3_nt: TGTGCCACCAGCAGAGATCAGGAGGACACTGAAGCTTTCTTT
v_call: TRBV14; d_call: TRBD1; clone_size: -; j_call: TRBJ1-2; cdr3_aa: CASSRSTGQLYGYTF; cdr3_nt: TGTGCCAGCAGCCGATCGACGGGACAGCTCTATGGCTACACCTTC
v_call: TRBV12-3/TRBV12-4; d_call: TRBD1; clone_size: -; j_call: TRBJ1-2; cdr3_aa: CASSNQGVGGYTF; cdr3_nt: TGTGCCAGCAGTAACCAGGGGGTGGGCGGCTACACCTTC
v_call: TRBV5-6; d_call: TRBD1; clone_size: many; j_call: TRBJ1-1; cdr3_aa: CASSADRVDTEAFF; cdr3_nt: TGTGCCAGCAGCGCCGACAGGGTGGACACTGAAGCTTTCTTT
v_call: TRBV7-7; d_call: TRBD1; clone_size: -; j_call: TRBJ2-2; cdr3_aa: CASRPTGAGELFF; cdr3_nt: TGTGCTAGCAGACCGACAGGGGCCGGGGAGCTGTTTTTT
v_call: TRBV20-1; d_call: -; clone_size: few; j_call: TRBJ2-7; cdr3_aa: CSARESGGYEQYF; cdr3_nt: TGCAGTGCTAGAGAGTCAGGCGGCTACGAGCAGTACTTC
v_call: TRBV30; d_call: -; clone_size: many; j_call: TRBJ1-3; cdr3_aa: CAWSEGTGNTIYF; cdr3_nt: TGTGCCTGGAGTGAGGGAACTGGAAACACCATATATTTT
v_call: TRBV6-1; d_call: -; clone_size: -; j_call: TRBJ1-2; cdr3_aa: CASGHGGGYTF; cdr3_nt: TGTGCCAGCGGGCACGGCGGTGGCTACACCTTC
v_call: TRBV6-2/TRBV6-3; d_call: -; clone_size: many; j_call: TRBJ2-3; cdr3_aa: CASSSSRDTQYF; cdr3_nt: TGTGCCAGCAGTTCATCAAGAGATACGCAGTATTTT
v_call: TRBV28; d_call: -; clone_size: many; j_call: TRBJ1-1; cdr3_aa: CASSLSRGTEAFF; cdr3_nt: TGTGCCAGCAGTTTATCACGAGGCACTGAAGCTTTCTTT
v_call: TRBV6-1; d_call: -; clone_size: -; j_call: TRBJ1-2; cdr3_aa: CASSAEGQGRGYTF; cdr3_nt: TGTGCCAGCAGCGCCGAGGGGCAGGGAAGAGGCTACACCTTC